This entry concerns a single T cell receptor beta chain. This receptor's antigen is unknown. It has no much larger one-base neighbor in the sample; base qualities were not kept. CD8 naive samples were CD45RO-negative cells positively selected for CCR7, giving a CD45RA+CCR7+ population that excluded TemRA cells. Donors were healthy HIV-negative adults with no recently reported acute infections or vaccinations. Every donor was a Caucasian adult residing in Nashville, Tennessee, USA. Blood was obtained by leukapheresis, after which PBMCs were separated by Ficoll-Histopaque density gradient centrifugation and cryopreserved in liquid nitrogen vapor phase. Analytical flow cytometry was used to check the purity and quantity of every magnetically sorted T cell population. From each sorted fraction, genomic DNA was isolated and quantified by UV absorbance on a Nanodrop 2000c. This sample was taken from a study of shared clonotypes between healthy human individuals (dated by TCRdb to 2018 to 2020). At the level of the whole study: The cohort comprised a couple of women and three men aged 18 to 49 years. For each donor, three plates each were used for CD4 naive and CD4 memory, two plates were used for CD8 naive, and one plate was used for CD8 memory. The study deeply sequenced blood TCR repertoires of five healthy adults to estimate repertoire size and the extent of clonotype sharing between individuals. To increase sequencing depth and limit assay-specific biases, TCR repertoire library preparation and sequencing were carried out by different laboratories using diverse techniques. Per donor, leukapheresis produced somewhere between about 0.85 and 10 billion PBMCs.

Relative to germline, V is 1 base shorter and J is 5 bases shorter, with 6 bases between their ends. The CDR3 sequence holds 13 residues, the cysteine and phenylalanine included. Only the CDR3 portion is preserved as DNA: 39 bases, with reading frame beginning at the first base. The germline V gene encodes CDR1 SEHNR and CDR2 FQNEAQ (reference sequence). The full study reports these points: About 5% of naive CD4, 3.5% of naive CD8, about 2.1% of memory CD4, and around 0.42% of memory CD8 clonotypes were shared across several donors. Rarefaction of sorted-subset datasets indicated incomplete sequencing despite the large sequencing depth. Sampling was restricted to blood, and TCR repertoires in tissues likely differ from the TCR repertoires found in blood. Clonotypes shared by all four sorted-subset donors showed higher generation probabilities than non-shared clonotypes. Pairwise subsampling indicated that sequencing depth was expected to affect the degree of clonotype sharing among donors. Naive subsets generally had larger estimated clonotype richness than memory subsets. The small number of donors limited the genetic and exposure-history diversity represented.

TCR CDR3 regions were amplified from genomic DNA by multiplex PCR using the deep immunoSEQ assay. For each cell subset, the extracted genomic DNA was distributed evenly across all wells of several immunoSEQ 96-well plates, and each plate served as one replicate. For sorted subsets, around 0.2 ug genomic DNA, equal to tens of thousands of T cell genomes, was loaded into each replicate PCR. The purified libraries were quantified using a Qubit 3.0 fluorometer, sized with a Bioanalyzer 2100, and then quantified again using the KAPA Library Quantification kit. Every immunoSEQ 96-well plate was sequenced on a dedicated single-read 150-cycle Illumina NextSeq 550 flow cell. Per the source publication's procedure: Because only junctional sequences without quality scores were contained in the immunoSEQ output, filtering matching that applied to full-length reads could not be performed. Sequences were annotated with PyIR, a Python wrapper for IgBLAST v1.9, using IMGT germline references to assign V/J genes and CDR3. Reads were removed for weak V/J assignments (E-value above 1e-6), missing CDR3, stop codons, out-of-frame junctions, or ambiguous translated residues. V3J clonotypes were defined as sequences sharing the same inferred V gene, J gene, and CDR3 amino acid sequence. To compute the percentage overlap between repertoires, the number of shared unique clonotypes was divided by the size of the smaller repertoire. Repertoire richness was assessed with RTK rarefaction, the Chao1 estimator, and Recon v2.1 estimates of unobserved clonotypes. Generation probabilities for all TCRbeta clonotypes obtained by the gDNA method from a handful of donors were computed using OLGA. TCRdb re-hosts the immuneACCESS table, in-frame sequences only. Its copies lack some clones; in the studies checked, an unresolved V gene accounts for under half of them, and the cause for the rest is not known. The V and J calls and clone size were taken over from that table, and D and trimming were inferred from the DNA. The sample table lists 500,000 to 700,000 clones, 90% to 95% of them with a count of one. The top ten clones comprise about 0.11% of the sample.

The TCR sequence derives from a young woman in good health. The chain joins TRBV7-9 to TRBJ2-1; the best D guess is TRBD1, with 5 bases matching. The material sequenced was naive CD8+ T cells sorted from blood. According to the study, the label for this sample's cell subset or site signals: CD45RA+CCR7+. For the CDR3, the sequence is CASSLGQNNEQFF. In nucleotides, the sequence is TGTGCCAGCAGCTTAGGACAGAACAATGAGCAGTTCTTC.